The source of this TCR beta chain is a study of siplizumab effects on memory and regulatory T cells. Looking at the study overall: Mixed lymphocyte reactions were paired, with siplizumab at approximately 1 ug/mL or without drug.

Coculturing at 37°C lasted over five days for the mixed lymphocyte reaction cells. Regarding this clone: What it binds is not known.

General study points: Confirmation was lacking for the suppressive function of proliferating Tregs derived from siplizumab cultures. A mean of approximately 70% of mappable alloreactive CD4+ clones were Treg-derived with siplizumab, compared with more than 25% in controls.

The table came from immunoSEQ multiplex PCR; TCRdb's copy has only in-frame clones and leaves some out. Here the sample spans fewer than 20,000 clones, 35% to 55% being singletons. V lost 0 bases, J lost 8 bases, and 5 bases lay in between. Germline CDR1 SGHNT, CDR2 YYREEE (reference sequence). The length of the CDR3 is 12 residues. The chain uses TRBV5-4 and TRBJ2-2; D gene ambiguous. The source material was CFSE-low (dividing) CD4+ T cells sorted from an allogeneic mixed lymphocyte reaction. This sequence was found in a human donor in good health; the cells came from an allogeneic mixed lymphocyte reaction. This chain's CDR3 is CASSLGQGELFF. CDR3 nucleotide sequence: TGTGCCAGCAGCTTGGGGCAGGGGGAGCTGTTTTTT.